This T cell receptor (beta chain) was found in a study of cytomegalovirus exposure and HLA in healthy donors. Whole-study results and caveats: When presence/absence was analysed, sequencing depth was taken to be roughly uniform across donors. Most CMV-associated TCR beta chains appeared HLA-restricted in a later analysis.

The PCR used 60 Vbeta and 13 Jbeta primers. Profiled with immunoSEQ multiplex PCR; TCRdb holds only in-frame clones, not every one. The data show roughly 250,000 clones, roughly four fifths seen once. For this clone: What it binds is not known.

The TCR was taken from a woman aged 40 to 50 in good health and CMV-seropositive. The sequenced sample consisted of PBMCs.

CDR3 sequence (DNA): TGTGCCATCAGTGATTGGGGGGGCAGGGAGAAAGAGACCCAGTACTTC. It specifies CAISDWGGREKETQYF. The chain couples TRBV10-3 to TRBJ2-5; a possible D gene is TRBD2 (7 bases). V shed 3 bases and J shed 3 bases, with 17 bases lying between them. This CDR3 has 16 amino acids. The germline V gene encodes CDR1 ENHRY and CDR2 SYGVKD.